A single sample gave rise to the 12 T cell receptor beta chains below, sequenced in a study of Graves' ophthalmopathy and Graves' hyperthyroidism. TCR beta CDR3 amplification used RNA transcripts. HTBI primers were used in a first-round RT-PCR, which preceded a second-round multiplex PCR. One entry per CDR3 protein results from TCRdb running MiXCR on the multiplex PCR reads. Of over a million distinct CDR3 sequences in the sample, about 40% were seen once. Sequenced sample: peripheral blood or thyroid tissue (not recorded which). Receptors originate from an adult man with Graves' hyperthyroidism.

This clonotype was counted at least ten times. The chain couples TRBV19 to TRBJ1-2, with unresolved D. CDR1 and CDR2 from the germline V gene are LNHDA and SQIVND (reference sequence). V lost 5 bases and J 6 bases, leaving 19 bases between the germline ends. CDR3 length: 15 amino acids. DNA of the CDR3: TGTGCCAGTAGTCCCCAGGTCGGGGTTGAGAATGGCTACACCTTC. Its protein is CASSPQVGVENGYTF.

This clonotype was seen ten or more times. The chain combines TRBV9 with TRBJ2-7; tentatively, D is TRBD1 (5 bases). From germline, CDR1 is SGDLS and CDR2 YYNGEE. This CDR3 is built from 14 residues. Deletions cut 0 bases from V and 1 base from J, with 8 bases between. In DNA, the CDR3 is TGTGCCAGCAGCGTAGAGGGGATTTCCTACGAGCAGTACTTC. Translating gives CASSVEGISYEQYF. Looking up the rest from reference TRBV9 and TRBJ2-7 gives the full variable domain: DSGVTQTPKHLITATGQRVTLRCSPRSGDLSVYWYQQSLDQGLQFLIQYYNGEERAKGNILERFSAQQFPDLHSELNLSSLELGDSALYFCASSVEGISYEQYFGPGTRLTVT.

This clonotype was seen ten or more times. The genes are TRBV4-1 and TRBJ2-5; the D gene is possibly TRBD2 (6 bases). Per the germline V gene, CDR1 is MGHRA and CDR2 is YSYEKL. This CDR3 is built from 15 residues. Trimming removed 3 bases at V and 1 base at J, with 12 bases between. This chain's CDR3 is CASSHGSGVQETQYF. Here the CDR3 DNA reads TGCGCCAGCAGCCACGGTAGCGGAGTCCAAGAGACCCAGTACTTC.

Ten or more counts support this clonotype. V is TRBV11-2 and J is TRBJ1-1, with 8 bases aligning to TRBD1. Per the germline V gene, CDR1 is SGHAT and CDR2 is FQNNGV. The CDR3 is made up of 16 amino acids. V gave up 1 base and J gave up 2 bases; unmatched junction bases: 6. The CDR3, as DNA: TGTGCCAGCAGCTTAGGGCAGGGGGCCCTAAACACTGAAGCTTTCTTT. It codes for CASSLGQGALNTEAFF.

This clonotype was counted many times. The J gene is TRBJ2-5, the V gene TRBV7-3; the match to TRBD2 covers 14 bases. V shed 5 bases, J shed 9 bases, and the junction held 17 bases outside the gene matches. This CDR3 is built from 18 residues. Germline V lookup: CDR1 SGHTA, CDR2 FQGTGA. CDR3 protein: CASSPEGLAGDVRGAQYF. The CDR3 coding sequence is TGTGCCAGCAGCCCCGAGGGACTAGCGGGAGACGTGAGGGGGGCCCAGTACTTC.

This clonotype was seen many times. The rearrangement joins TRBV20-1 to TRBJ1-5; D not resolved. This CDR3 has 14 amino acids. Trimming stripped 5 bases from V and 0 bases from J, with 11 bases between. In germline, CDR1 is DFQATT, CDR2 SNEGSKA (reference sequence). The CDR3 sequence: CSAFQRFSNQPQHF. The CDR3 DNA sequence: TGCAGTGCTTTTCAGAGGTTTAGCAATCAGCCCCAGCATTTT.

The chain has TRBV2 and TRBJ2-6, with 9 bases aligning to TRBD2. CDR1 and CDR2 from the germline V gene are SNHLY and FYNNEI. This CDR3 has 14 amino acids. CDR3 protein: CASGSLSGANVLTF. The CDR3 coding sequence is TGTGCTAGCGGGAGTCTTTCTGGGGCCAACGTCCTGACTTTC.

In its sample, this clonotype was seen a few times. V usage is TRBV12-5 and J usage is TRBJ2-5; no definite D call. V dropped 5 bases and J dropped 5 bases, with 9 bases sitting between them. Germline V gene lookup returns CDR1 LGHNT and CDR2 FRNRAP. This CDR3 has 12 residues. CDR3 in amino acids: CASGLEGETQYF. Here the CDR3 DNA reads TGTGCTAGTGGTCTGGAAGGGGAGACCCAGTACTTC.

V is TRBV12-3 or TRBV12-4 and J is TRBJ2-2; no reliable D call. The length of the CDR3 is 14 residues. The V end was cut by 6 bases, the J end by 4 bases, with 12 bases between. CDR3 coding DNA: TGTGCCAGCAGCCAATGGCCGAGCACCGGGGAGCTGTTTTTT. As protein: CASSQWPSTGELFF.

The chain joins TRBV11-2 to TRBJ2-5; 8 bases align to TRBD2. The V segment lost 7 bases and the J segment 1 base; nucleotides outside the gene matches: 5. Germline V gene lookup returns CDR1 SGHAT and CDR2 FQNNGV. This CDR3 has 14 amino acids. The CDR3 loop reads CASKSTSGQETQYF. In DNA, the CDR3 is TGTGCCAGCAAATCAACTAGCGGCCAAGAGACCCAGTACTTC. Drawing the rest from reference TRBV11-2 and TRBJ2-5, the complete variable domain is EAGVAQSPRYKIIEKRQSVAFWCNPISGHATLYWYQQILGQGPKLLIQFQNNGVVDDSQLPKDRFSAERLKGVDSTLKIQPAKLEDSAVYLCASKSTSGQETQYFGPGTRLLVL.

Notes on this clonotype: A read error may be the cause here, since a much bigger clone is one base away. This chain's CDR3 is CASGDRGRSSDQPQHF. The DNA for the CDR3 is TGTGCCAGTGGGGACAGGGGGCGCAGCAGCGATCAGCCCCAGCATTTT. The chain joins TRBV19 to TRBJ1-5; 12 bases map to TRBD1. Trimming at V came to 8 bases and at J to 5 bases, leaving 10 bases not matched to a gene. From germline, CDR1 is LNHDA and CDR2 SQIVND (reference sequence). The CDR3 extends over 16 amino acids.

This clonotype was seen ten or more times. The rearrangement joins TRBV25-1 to TRBJ1-2; TRBD1 matches 7 bases. The CDR3 consists of 14 residues. V trimming: 1 base; J trimming: 8 bases; junction bases outside the gene matches: 7. CDR1 is MGHDK and CDR2 is SYGVNS in the germline V gene. CDR3 DNA: TGTGCCAGCAGTGAATCTGGAGGGGGCTGGGGCTACACCTTC. The encoded protein is CASSESGGGWGYTF.